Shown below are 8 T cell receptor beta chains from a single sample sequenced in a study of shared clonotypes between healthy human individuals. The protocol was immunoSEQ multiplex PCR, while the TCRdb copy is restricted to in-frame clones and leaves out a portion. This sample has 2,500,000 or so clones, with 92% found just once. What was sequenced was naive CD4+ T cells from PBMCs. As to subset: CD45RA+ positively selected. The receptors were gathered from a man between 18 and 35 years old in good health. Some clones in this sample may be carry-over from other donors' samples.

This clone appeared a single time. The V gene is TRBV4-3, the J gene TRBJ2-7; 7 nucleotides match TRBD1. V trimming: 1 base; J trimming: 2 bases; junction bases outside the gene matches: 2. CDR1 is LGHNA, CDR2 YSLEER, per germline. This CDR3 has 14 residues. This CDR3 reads CASSQVQGAYEQYF. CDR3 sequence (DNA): TGCGCCAGCAGCCAAGTTCAGGGGGCCTACGAGCAGTACTTC.

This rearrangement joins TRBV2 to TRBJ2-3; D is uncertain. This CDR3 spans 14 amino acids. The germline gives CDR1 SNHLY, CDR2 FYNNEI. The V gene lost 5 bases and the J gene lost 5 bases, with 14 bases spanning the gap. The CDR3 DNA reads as TGTGCCAGCAGTAATGGTCTAAAAAAAGATACGCAGTATTTT. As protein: CASSNGLKKDTQYF.

The chain's CDR3 is CASSDSDRGRAFF. Written as DNA, the CDR3 is TGTGCCAGCAGTGACTCCGACAGGGGAAGAGCTTTCTTT. The gene calls are TRBV6-1 and TRBJ1-1; the match to TRBD1 covers 8 bases. With 3 bases clipped from V and 10 bases from J, the junction kept 7 bases outside the gene matches. The CDR3 is 13 amino acids. Germline values: CDR1 MNHNS, CDR2 SASEGT.

As DNA, the CDR3 is TGTGCCAGCAGGTCCCAAGGGTCGATGAACACTGAAGCTTTCTTT. Translation gives CASRSQGSMNTEAFF. This chain connects TRBV7-3 to TRBJ1-1, with D unclear. The CDR3 sequence is 15 residues long. Germline lookup yields CDR1 SGHTA and CDR2 FQGTGA. The V end lost 6 bases, the J end lost 0 bases, and 14 bases lay between the germline ends.

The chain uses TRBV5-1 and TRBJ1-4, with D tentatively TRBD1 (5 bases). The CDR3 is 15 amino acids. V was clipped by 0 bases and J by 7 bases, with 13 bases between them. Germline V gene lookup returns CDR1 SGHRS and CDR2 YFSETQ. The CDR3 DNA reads TGCGCCAGCAGCTTGGAGCAGGGATATAGTGAAAAACTGTTTTTT. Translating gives CASSLEQGYSEKLFF.

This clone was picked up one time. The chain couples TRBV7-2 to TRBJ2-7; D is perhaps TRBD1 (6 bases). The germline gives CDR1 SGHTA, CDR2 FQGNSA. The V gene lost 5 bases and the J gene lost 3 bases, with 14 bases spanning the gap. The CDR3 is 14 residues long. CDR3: CASSNKRGFYEQYF. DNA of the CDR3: TGTGCCAGCAGCAATAAAAGGGGGTTCTACGAGCAGTACTTC. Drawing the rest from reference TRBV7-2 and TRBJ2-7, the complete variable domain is GAGVSQSPSNKVTEKGKDVELRCDPISGHTALYWYRQSLGQGLEFLIYFQGNSAPDKSGLPSDRFSAERTGGSVSTLTIQRTQQEDSAVYLCASSNKRGFYEQYFGPGTRLTVT.

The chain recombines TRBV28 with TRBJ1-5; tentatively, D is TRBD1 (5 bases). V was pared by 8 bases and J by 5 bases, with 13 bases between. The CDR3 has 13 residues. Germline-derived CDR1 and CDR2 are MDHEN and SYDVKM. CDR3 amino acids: CASEGRAYQPQHF. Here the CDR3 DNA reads TGTGCCAGCGAGGGCAGGGCTTATCAGCCCCAGCATTTT.

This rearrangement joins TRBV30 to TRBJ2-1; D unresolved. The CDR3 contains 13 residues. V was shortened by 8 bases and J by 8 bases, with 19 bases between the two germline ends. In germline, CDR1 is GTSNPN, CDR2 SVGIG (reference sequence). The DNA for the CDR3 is TGTGCCAGACGTAACCACGCTGGGGATGAGCAGTTCTTC. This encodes CARRNHAGDEQFF.